The 24 T cell receptor beta chains below come from one sample, sequenced in a study of blood T cell repertoires in COVID-19. Sequenced by immunoSEQ multiplex PCR; TCRdb stores in-frame clones only, minus some. Of approximately 490,000 clones listed, roughly nine tenths were seen once; the top ten hold around 7.9%. Sequenced material: PBMCs or T cells enriched from blood (not recorded which). These receptor sequences come from a woman aged 60-75 years who had recovered from COVID-19.

V usage is TRBV27 and J usage is TRBJ2-7; 7 bases agree with TRBD1. V trimming: 5 bases; J trimming: 1 base; junction bases outside the gene matches: 2. The CDR3 has 13 residues. CDR1 and CDR2 from the germline V gene are MNHEY and SMNVEV (reference sequence). CDR3 nucleotide sequence: TGTGCCAGCAGTAGGGGGCTGTCCTACGAGCAGTACTTC. This gives the protein CASSRGLSYEQYF.

The chain links TRBV2 to TRBJ1-2; D is uncertain. Germline V gives CDR1 SNHLY, CDR2 FYNNEI. This CDR3 spans 10 amino acids. V was shortened by 8 bases and J by 4 bases, with 5 bases between the two germline ends. In nucleotides, the CDR3 is TGTGCCAGCCGGGGCTATGGCTACACCTTC. The encoded protein is CASRGYGYTF.

The gene calls are TRBV5-5 and TRBJ1-3; D gene ambiguous. The germline CDR1 and CDR2 sequences are SGHKS and YYEKEE (reference sequence). V was shortened by 1 base and J by 4 bases, with 9 bases between the two germline ends. The CDR3 has 14 amino acids. CDR3 amino acids: CASSLSAGGNTIYF. The DNA of the CDR3 is TGTGCCAGCAGCTTGTCCGCAGGCGGAAACACCATATATTTT.

The chain combines TRBV15 with TRBJ2-2; 10 bases map to TRBD1. The CDR3 has 22 residues. Germline-derived CDR1 and CDR2 are LNHNV and YYDKDF (reference sequence). V lost 0 bases and J lost 0; bases outside the gene matches: 16. The CDR3 DNA sequence: TGTGCCACCAGCAGAGATGAGGGACAGGGGCTTGGGGGCATTCCGAACACCGGGGAGCTGTTTTTT. Encoded protein: CATSRDEGQGLGGIPNTGELFF. The whole variable domain, remainder taken from reference TRBV15 and TRBJ2-2, is DAMVIQNPRYQVTQFGKPVTLSCSQTLNHNVMYWYQQKSSQAPKLLFHYYDKDFNNEADTPDNFQSRRPNTSFCFLDIRSPGLGDTAMYLCATSRDEGQGLGGIPNTGELFFGEGSRLTVL.

This clone was recorded once. The V gene is TRBV11-2, the J gene TRBJ1-4, with 9 bases that match TRBD1. The CDR3 contains 16 residues. Germline CDR1 is SGHAT and CDR2 is FQNNGV. Trimming removed 5 bases from V and 4 bases from J; junction bases left unmatched: 8. CDR3 nucleotide sequence: TGTGCCAGCAGCCAAACCGGGACAGGGTTTAATGAAAAACTGTTTTTT. Translation: CASSQTGTGFNEKLFF.

The rearrangement uses TRBV7-2 and TRBJ1-5; D is perhaps TRBD1 (5 bases). The germline gives CDR1 SGHTA, CDR2 FQGNSA. Trimming removed 7 bases from V and 7 bases from J, with 20 bases in between. This CDR3 spans 15 amino acids. The CDR3 coding sequence is TGTGCCAGCAACCCTGGGGCAGGGATGGGCCAGCCCCAGCATTTT. This codes for CASNPGAGMGQPQHF. Variable domain in full (rest from reference TRBV7-2 and TRBJ1-5): GAGVSQSPSNKVTEKGKDVELRCDPISGHTALYWYRQSLGQGLEFLIYFQGNSAPDKSGLPSDRFSAERTGGSVSTLTIQRTQQEDSAVYLCASNPGAGMGQPQHFGDGTRLSIL.

This chain joins TRBV19 and TRBJ2-1; the D gene is possibly TRBD2 (6 bases). This CDR3 spans 12 amino acids. V lost 7 bases, J lost 8 bases, and 12 bases lay in between. The germline V gene encodes CDR1 LNHDA and CDR2 SQIVND (reference sequence). The CDR3 sequence is CASTTSGDEQFF. The CDR3 nucleotides read TGTGCCAGTACCACGTCGGGGGATGAGCAGTTCTTC.

The chain recombines TRBV5-1 with TRBJ1-1; 10 nucleotides line up with TRBD1. V shed 0 bases, J shed 1 base, and the junction held 6 bases outside the gene matches. The V gene's germline CDR1 is SGHRS and CDR2 YFSETQ. This CDR3 spans 17 amino acids. In DNA, the CDR3 is TGCGCCAGCAGCTTGGCTCGGACAGGGGGACCGAACACTGAAGCTTTCTTT. Its translation: CASSLARTGGPNTEAFF.

The chain combines TRBV2 with TRBJ1-2, with D perhaps TRBD1 (6 bases). Looked up from germline, CDR1 is SNHLY and CDR2 is FYNNEI. The CDR3 loop spans 14 amino acids. Trimming stripped 3 bases from V and 7 bases from J, with 15 bases between. The CDR3 bases are TGTGCCAGCAGTGATTCCGGGGGGCAGGGTGGCTACACCTTC. Amino acids: CASSDSGGQGGYTF.

This chain uses TRBV5-1 with TRBJ2-3, with 7 bases fitting TRBD2. CDR1 is SGHRS, CDR2 YFSETQ, per germline. After removal of 3 bases from V and 2 bases from J, the junction contained 6 bases not matched to a gene. There are 15 residues in the CDR3. For the CDR3, the DNA is TGCGCCAGCAGCTATCGGGGAGGGGTCACAGATACGCAGTATTTT. Its translation is CASSYRGGVTDTQYF.

This chain joins TRBV5-1 and TRBJ1-2, with D possibly TRBD1 on 5 matching bases. This CDR3 has 13 residues. Looked up from germline, CDR1 is SGHRS and CDR2 is YFSETQ. Trimming cost V 7 bases and J 3 bases, with 13 bases left between them. CDR3 protein: CASGTGGDYGYTF. CDR3 bases: TGCGCCAGCGGCACGGGGGGAGACTATGGCTACACCTTC.

The chain couples TRBV7-9 to TRBJ1-2; a weak D match, TRBD1 (6 bases). Trimming cost V 3 bases and J 6 bases, with 11 bases left between them. This CDR3 region has 13 residues. Germline CDR1 and CDR2: SEHNR and FQNEAQ (reference sequence). The CDR3 here is CASSFTGTDGYTF. CDR3 DNA: TGTGCCAGCAGCTTTACAGGGACGGATGGCTACACCTTC.

The genes are TRBV9 and TRBJ2-2, with 9 nucleotides matching TRBD1. V gave up 3 bases and J gave up 4 bases; unmatched junction bases: 7. Germline lookup yields CDR1 SGDLS and CDR2 YYNGEE. The CDR3 is 16 residues long. CDR3 in amino acids: CASSARTGASTGELFF. DNA for the CDR3: TGTGCCAGCAGCGCGCGGACAGGGGCCTCCACCGGGGAGCTGTTTTTT. The full variable domain, rest sourced from reference TRBV9 and TRBJ2-2, is DSGVTQTPKHLITATGQRVTLRCSPRSGDLSVYWYQQSLDQGLQFLIQYYNGEERAKGNILERFSAQQFPDLHSELNLSSLELGDSALYFCASSARTGASTGELFFGEGSRLTVL.

V is TRBV4-1 and J is TRBJ1-2; 9 bases are a match to TRBD1. Germline trimming cut 4 bases from V and 4 bases from J; bases unmatched to any gene: 7. The CDR3 runs 15 residues. Per the germline V gene, CDR1 is MGHRA and CDR2 is YSYEKL. CDR3 protein: CASSLARDRVYGYTF. DNA of the CDR3: TGCGCCAGCAGCCTTGCCCGGGACAGGGTCTATGGCTACACCTTC.

The V and J genes are TRBV3-1 (or the pseudogene TRBV3-2) and TRBJ2-3; 8 positions agree with TRBD2. The V gene's germline CDR1 is LGHDT and CDR2 YNNKEL (reference sequence). The CDR3 spans 13 residues. V shed 8 bases, J shed 7 bases, and the junction held 8 bases outside the gene matches. The CDR3 sequence: CASLPPGGNTQYF. Here the CDR3 DNA reads TGTGCCAGCTTGCCTCCGGGGGGGAATACGCAGTATTTT.

The chain uses TRBV4-1 and TRBJ1-1; D unclear. V lost 0 bases to trimming and J lost 3 bases, with 11 bases between them. Germline CDR1 reads MGHRA; CDR2 reads YSYEKL. The CDR3 spans 15 residues. The CDR3 protein is CASSQEYSRYTEAFF. The CDR3 DNA reads TGCGCCAGCAGCCAAGAGTATAGCAGATACACTGAAGCTTTCTTT.

In this sample, this clone turned up once. The DNA of the CDR3 is TGCGCCAGCAGCCACCGACTAGCGGGGGGGAGTTACAATGAGCAGTTCTTC. It is translated as CASSHRLAGGSYNEQFF. The rearrangement links TRBV4-1 to TRBJ2-1, with TRBD2 identical over 14 bases. Germline V CDR1 and CDR2: MGHRA, YSYEKL. CDR3 size: 17 residues. The V and J ends lost 3 bases and 4 bases, in that order; junction bases with no gene match: 5.

V gene TRBV27 combines with J gene TRBJ2-4, with D tentatively TRBD2 (6 bases). Trimming pared 4 bases from V and 0 bases from J, leaving 10 bases between. The CDR3 extends over 15 amino acids. Germline V gene data show CDR1 as MNHEY and CDR2 as SMNVEV (reference sequence). The CDR3 DNA sequence: TGTGCCAGCAGTTCGGCGGGACTAGCCAAAAACATTCAGTACTTC. It specifies CASSSAGLAKNIQYF.

The CDR3 DNA reads as TGTGCCAGCAGCTCGAGGGGGGGCAAGGTCTACGAGCAGTACTTC. Translation: CASSSRGGKVYEQYF. The rearrangement links TRBV5-4 to TRBJ2-7; tentative D call: TRBD2 (7 bases). Germline CDR1 SGHNT, CDR2 YYREEE (reference sequence). Trimming shortened V by 3 bases and J by 3 bases, and 16 bases separated the two germline ends. The CDR3 sequence is 15 residues long.

The rearrangement links TRBV6-6 to TRBJ1-5; D remains ambiguous. The V end was cut by 8 bases, the J end by 0 bases, with 11 bases between. Germline V gene sequence: CDR1 MNHNY, CDR2 SVGAGI (reference sequence). CDR3 length: 14 residues. The CDR3 DNA reads TGTGCCAGCGAATGGGAGTATAGCAATCAGCCCCAGCATTTT. Residues: CASEWEYSNQPQHF.

This chain uses TRBV4-2 with TRBJ1-1; 7 bases agree with TRBD1. V trimming: 1 base; J trimming: 4 bases; junction bases outside the gene matches: 6. Germline CDR1 reads LGHNA; CDR2 reads YNFKEQ. The CDR3 has 15 amino acids. This CDR3 is CASSQARGHGTEAFF. The CDR3 DNA reads TGTGCCAGCAGCCAAGCTAGGGGGCACGGCACTGAAGCTTTCTTT.

The chain employs TRBV5-6 and TRBJ2-7, with D possibly being TRBD2 (7 bases). Germline-derived CDR1 and CDR2 are SGHDT and YYEEEE. This CDR3 contains 14 residues. CDR3 sequence: CASLRRGTNNEQYV. The DNA of the CDR3 is TGTGCGAGCCTAAGGAGGGGGACTAACAACGAGCAGTACGTC.

This clone was detected only once. The chain joins TRBV5-5 to TRBJ1-6, with D possibly matching TRBD1 (6 bases). CDR3 length equals 15 residues. V dropped 5 bases and J dropped 7 bases, with 16 bases sitting between them. Looked up from germline, CDR1 is SGHKS and CDR2 is YYEKEE (reference sequence). CDR3: CASRHTGQENSPLHF. DNA of the CDR3: TGTGCCAGCAGGCATACAGGGCAGGAGAATTCACCCCTCCACTTT.

This clone was seen once. V usage is TRBV6-5 and J usage is TRBJ1-5; 7 nucleotides line up with TRBD1. Germline V gene sequence: CDR1 MNHEY, CDR2 SVGAGI. This CDR3 spans 14 amino acids. Losses at the gene ends were 5 bases for V and 9 bases for J; bases not matched to a gene: 10. The CDR3 is CASSRTGPVGPQHF. The DNA of the CDR3 is TGTGCCAGCAGTCGGACAGGCCCGGTGGGGCCCCAGCATTTT.